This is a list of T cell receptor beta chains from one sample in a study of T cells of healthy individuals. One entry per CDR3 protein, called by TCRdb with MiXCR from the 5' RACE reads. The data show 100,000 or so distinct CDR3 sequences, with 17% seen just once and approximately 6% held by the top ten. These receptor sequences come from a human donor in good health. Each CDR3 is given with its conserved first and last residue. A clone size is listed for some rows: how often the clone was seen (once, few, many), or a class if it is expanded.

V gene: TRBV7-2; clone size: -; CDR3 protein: CASSTRGLATDTQYF
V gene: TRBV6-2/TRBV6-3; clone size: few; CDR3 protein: CASSYRLAGGNEQFF
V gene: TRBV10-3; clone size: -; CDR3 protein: CASQKGDIQYF
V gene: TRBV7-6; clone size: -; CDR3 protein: CASSQDGSGIDTQYF
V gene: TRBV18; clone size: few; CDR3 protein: CASSLSGGVNQPQHF
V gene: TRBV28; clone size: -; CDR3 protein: CASSLVGGAVGHFF
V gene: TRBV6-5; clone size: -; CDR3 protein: CASSRLWSSGANVLTF
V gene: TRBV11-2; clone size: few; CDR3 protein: CASTMRVNTEAFF
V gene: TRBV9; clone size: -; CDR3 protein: CASSVDPLPRGYTF
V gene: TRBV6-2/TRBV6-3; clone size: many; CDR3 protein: CASSYHPDRASYEQYF
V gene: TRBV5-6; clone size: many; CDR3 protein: CASSHDSVSEAFF
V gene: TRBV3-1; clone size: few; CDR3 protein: CASSQVTGRAFF
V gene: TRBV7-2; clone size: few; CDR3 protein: CASSLDGQPQHF
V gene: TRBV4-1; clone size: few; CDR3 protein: CASSQDSWDTTSGNTIYF
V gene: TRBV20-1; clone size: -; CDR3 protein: CSGGIGQGAFVF
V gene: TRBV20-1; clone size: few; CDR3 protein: CSAVWGLAEWDEQFF
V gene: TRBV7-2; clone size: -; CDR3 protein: CASSLTYSLNTEAFF
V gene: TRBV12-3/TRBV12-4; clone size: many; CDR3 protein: CASSFGTSGTYEQYF
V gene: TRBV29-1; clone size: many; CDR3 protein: CSVGSRETQYF
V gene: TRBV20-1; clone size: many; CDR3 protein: CSARDYRDLREQYF
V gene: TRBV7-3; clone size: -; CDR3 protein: CASSRVGGGDNTGELFF
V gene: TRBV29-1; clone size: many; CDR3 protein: CSVGTSVETQYF
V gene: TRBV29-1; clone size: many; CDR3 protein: CSAGGTAGQPQHF
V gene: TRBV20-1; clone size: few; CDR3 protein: CSAPRTSREGNEQFF
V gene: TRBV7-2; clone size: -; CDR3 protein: CASSLYRGDIETQYF
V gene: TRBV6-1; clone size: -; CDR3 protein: CASSELRGGRDTGELFF
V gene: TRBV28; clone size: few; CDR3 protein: CASRRMKGLFF
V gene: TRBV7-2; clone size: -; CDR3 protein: CASSPSFSPLHF
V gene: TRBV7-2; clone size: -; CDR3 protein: CASSLVGASVRDTQYF
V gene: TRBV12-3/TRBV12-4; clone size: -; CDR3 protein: CASSLWVGGRTPVTIQYF
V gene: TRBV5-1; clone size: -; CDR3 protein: CASSLAVAGGYSEQFF
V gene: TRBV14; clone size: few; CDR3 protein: CASSQVGLAGLYEQYF
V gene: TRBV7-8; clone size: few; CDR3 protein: CASSLRGTGALQETQYF
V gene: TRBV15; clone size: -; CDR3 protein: CAIRGYTGELFF
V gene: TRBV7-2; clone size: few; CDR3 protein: CASSQIRGPGAGELFF
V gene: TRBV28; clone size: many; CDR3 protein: CASRPTSLAGASYEQYF
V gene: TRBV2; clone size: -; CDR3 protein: CASSTDLGSPLHF
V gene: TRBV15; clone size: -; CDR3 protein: CATSALASNDEAFF
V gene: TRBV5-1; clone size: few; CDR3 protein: CASSLWGGYEQYF
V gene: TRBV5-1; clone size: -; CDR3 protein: CASSLVGQGYEQYF